The 6 T cell receptor beta chains given below trace back to one sample, sequenced in a study of shared clonotypes between healthy human individuals. Using immunoSEQ multiplex PCR, the repertoire was profiled, and TCRdb retains in-frame clones only, with some absent. The table has under 1 million clones, 92% seen once; the top ten hold approximately 25%. CD45RO-negative, CCR7-positively selected cells formed the naive CD8 fraction, excluding terminally differentiated effector memory CD45RA+ cells. The sequenced sample consisted of naive CD8+ T cells sorted from blood. The receptors derive from a man aged 25 to 40 in good health.

Only one count was recorded for this clone. The chain carries TRBV7-8 and TRBJ2-1; 8 bases are shared with TRBD1. The V segment lost 6 bases and the J segment 9 bases; nucleotides outside the gene matches: 4. Germline lookup yields CDR1 SGHVS and CDR2 FQNEAQ. The CDR3 loop spans 12 amino acids. The CDR3 protein is CASRTGASEQFF. The CDR3, as DNA: TGTGCCAGCAGGACAGGGGCTTCTGAGCAGTTCTTC.

V usage is TRBV19 and J usage is TRBJ2-7; 12 bases are shared with TRBD2. The V gene end was trimmed by 3 bases and the J gene end by 0 bases; junction bases not matched to a gene: 6. The CDR3 is 17 residues long. Per the germline V gene, CDR1 is LNHDA and CDR2 is SQIVND (reference sequence). CDR3 region: CASSIGTSGFLSYEQYF. As DNA, the CDR3 is TGTGCCAGTAGTATTGGGACTAGCGGGTTTCTCTCCTACGAGCAGTACTTC.

CDR3 DNA: TGTGCCAGCAGCTCCAACAGGGATATGAACACTGAAGCTTTCTTT. Translating gives CASSSNRDMNTEAFF. The V call is TRBV5-6, the J call TRBJ1-1, with D possibly matching TRBD1 (6 bases). The germline V gene has CDR1 SGHDT and CDR2 YYEEEE. V was shortened by 3 bases and J by 0 bases, with 12 bases between the two germline ends. This CDR3 region has 15 residues. The variable domain in full, completed from reference TRBV5-6 and TRBJ1-1, reads DAGVTQSPTHLIKTRGQQVTLRCSPKSGHDTVSWYQQALGQGPQFIFQYYEEEERQRGNFPDRFSGHQFPNYSSELNVNALLLGDSALYLCASSSNRDMNTEAFFGQGTRLTVV.

This clone was counted between two and nine times. V is TRBV10-3 and J is TRBJ2-7; tentative D call: TRBD1 (7 bases). CDR1 and CDR2 from the germline V gene are ENHRY and SYGVKD. V was cut by 3 bases and J by 3 bases, with 15 bases left in between. This CDR3 comprises 15 residues. CDR3 loop: CAISDSRGDSYEQYF. The CDR3 DNA reads TGTGCCATCAGTGACTCCCGCGGGGACAGCTACGAGCAGTACTTC.

The genes are TRBV13 and TRBJ2-1, with 12 bases identical to TRBD2. CDR1 is PRHDT, CDR2 FYEKMQ, per germline (reference sequence). This CDR3 is built from 17 residues. Trimming at V came to 4 bases and at J to 4 bases, leaving 8 bases not matched to a gene. The chain's CDR3 is CASSSGTSGQRYNEQFF. In DNA form, the CDR3 reads TGTGCCAGCAGCTCCGGGACTAGCGGGCAAAGATACAATGAGCAGTTCTTC.

The J gene is TRBJ2-1, the V gene TRBV28, with D possibly TRBD2 on 6 matching bases. CDR1 and CDR2 (germline): MDHEN, SYDVKM. CDR3 length: 16 residues. Trimming cost V 7 bases and J 3 bases, with 19 bases left between them. CDR3 sequence: CASTPTGDTFYNEQFF. For the CDR3, the DNA is TGTGCCAGCACCCCCACGGGAGATACTTTCTACAATGAGCAGTTCTTC.